This TCR beta chain emerged from a study of blood T cell repertoires in COVID-19. Study in general: Samples representing acute and convalescent COVID-19 were sourced from the United States, Italy and Spain. T cells, B-cell-depleted T cells, or PBMCs supplied cDNA or gDNA.

A few counts support this clone. In the authors' methods: For nucleated cells, counts were estimated from reference gene primer amplification. Profiling relied on immunoSEQ multiplex PCR, and the TCRdb table lists in-frame clones only, not all of them. The DNA was the basis for D and trimming; V, J and clone size are from that table. The data show approximately 130,000 clones, 77% seen once. The origin of this receptor is a man older than 75 with acute or convalescent COVID-19. Sequences were obtained from peripheral blood.

CDR3 sequence reads: CASKIDRVETQYF. The CDR3 DNA is TGTGCCAGCAAAATAGACAGGGTTGAGACCCAGTACTTC. V gene TRBV2 combines with J gene TRBJ2-5; 7 bases are a match to TRBD1. Germline lookup yields CDR1 SNHLY and CDR2 FYNNEI. The CDR3 has 13 amino acids. After removal of 7 bases from V and 5 bases from J, the junction contained 7 bases not matched to a gene.